Below, 18 T cell receptor beta chains from the same sample are listed, as sequenced in a study of T cells in Graves' hyperthyroidism and ophthalmopathy. The source material, RNA transcripts, was used to amplify TCR beta CDR3 regions. Carried out on the TCR CDR3, a first-round RT-PCR used the HTBI primer set. TCRdb reprocessed the multiplex PCR reads with MiXCR, giving one entry per CDR3 protein. Of hundreds of thousands of distinct CDR3 sequences listed, over 35% were seen once; the top ten hold around 10%. The specimen was blood. The source of these receptors is a man aged 18 to 30 with Graves' hyperthyroidism.

The V call is TRBV2, the J call TRBJ2-2; 8 nucleotides line up with TRBD2. The J segment lost 2 bases and the V segment lost 7 bases, leaving 15 bases of the junction unmatched. The germline gives CDR1 SNHLY, CDR2 FYNNEI. This CDR3 spans 18 amino acids. The CDR3 coding sequence is TGTGCCAGCAATAAAGGATTGGTGGCGGGAGGAAACACCGGGGAGCTGTTTTTT. Its translation: CASNKGLVAGGNTGELFF.

This chain joins TRBV11-2 and TRBJ1-6; the D gene is possibly TRBD1 (6 bases). The CDR3 spans 15 residues. The germline V gene encodes CDR1 SGHAT and CDR2 FQNNGV. V lost 3 bases, J lost 7 bases, and 13 bases lay in between. CDR3 region: CASSLGWGANSPLHF. The CDR3 DNA follows: TGTGCCAGCAGCTTGGGGTGGGGGGCAAATTCACCCCTCCACTTT.

This clonotype occurred a few times. The chain links TRBV6-5 to TRBJ1-6; D remains unclear. Germline CDR1 reads MNHEY; CDR2 reads SVGAGI. This CDR3 has 16 amino acids. Trimming removed 7 bases at V and 0 bases at J, with 13 bases between. The chain's CDR3 is CASTLTASSYNSPLHF. CDR3 sequence (DNA): TGTGCCAGCACCCTAACAGCGAGCTCCTATAATTCACCCCTCCACTTT.

The J gene is TRBJ2-7, the V gene TRBV6-5, with D unresolved. The CDR3 consists of 15 residues. Germline CDR1 and CDR2: MNHEY and SVGAGI. V dropped 7 bases and J dropped 0 bases, with 16 bases sitting between them. CDR3 coding DNA: TGTGCCAGCACAAGACATGCTGGGAACTCCTACGAGCAGTACTTC. Amino acid sequence: CASTRHAGNSYEQYF.

This clonotype was observed many times. As DNA, the CDR3 is TGTGCCACCAGCAGAGGATCTACCGGGGAGCTGTTTTTT. This translates into CATSRGSTGELFF. The chain joins TRBV15 to TRBJ2-2; D is ambiguous. Germline CDR1 reads LNHNV; CDR2 reads YYDKDF (reference sequence). Between the trimmed V and J ends, which lost 1 base and 5 bases, there was a span of 5 bases. The CDR3 has 13 residues.

V gene TRBV20-1 combines with J gene TRBJ1-1, with D perhaps TRBD1 (6 bases). Per germline, CDR1 DFQATT and CDR2 SNEGSKA (reference sequence). This CDR3 contains 11 residues. Trimming removed 3 bases at V and 10 bases at J, with 12 bases between. The CDR3 DNA sequence: TGCAGTGCTAGTAACGTCAGGGGAGCTTTCTTT. Residues: CSASNVRGAFF.

This clonotype was detected only a few times. This rearrangement joins TRBV5-1 to TRBJ2-5; 8 bases align to TRBD1. Germline V lookup: CDR1 SGHRS, CDR2 YFSETQ. This CDR3 comprises 14 residues. V lost 3 bases, J lost 3 bases, and 4 bases stayed unmatched. CDR3 coding DNA: TGCGCCAGCAGCTCGGACAGGGCCGAAGAGACCCAGTACTTC. Residues: CASSSDRAEETQYF.

The chain recombines TRBV5-5 with TRBJ1-1, with a tentative D call TRBD1 (6 bases). Between the trimmed V and J ends, which lost 4 bases and 3 bases, there was a span of 10 bases. This CDR3 has 13 amino acids. Germline V lookup: CDR1 SGHKS, CDR2 YYEKEE (reference sequence). The CDR3 sequence is CASSPRTDTEAFF. In DNA form, the CDR3 reads TGTGCCAGCAGCCCCCGGACAGACACTGAAGCTTTCTTT.

This clonotype has just one count. The CDR3 DNA reads TGTGCCAGCAGCTTAGGGCAGGGGGCTGGAAACACCTTC. This gives the protein CASSLGQGAGNTF. The chain links TRBV7-2 to TRBJ1-2, with 8 bases identical to TRBD1. Looked up from germline, CDR1 is SGHTA and CDR2 is FQGNSA. The J segment lost 12 bases and the V segment lost 1 base, leaving 7 bases of the junction unmatched. CDR3 length equals 13 residues.

Comment on this clonotype: The missing conserved phenylalanine or tryptophan at the end of this CDR3 makes a read error likely. The chain is built from TRBV2 and TRBJ1-1; 8 nucleotides match TRBD1. CDR1 is SNHLY, CDR2 FYNNEI, per germline. J lost 11 bases, V lost 2 bases, and 7 bases had no gene match. CDR3 size: 13 residues. The CDR3 protein is CASSETGGRRAFL. The CDR3 DNA sequence: TGTGCCAGCAGTGAAACAGGGGGGCGGCGGGCTTTCCTT.

The chain carries TRBV6-6 and TRBJ2-5; the D is unclear. The CDR3 loop spans 16 amino acids. Germline V gene sequence: CDR1 MNHNY, CDR2 SVGAGI (reference sequence). The germline V and J ends were trimmed by 0 bases and 4 bases, with 15 bases remaining between them. DNA of the CDR3: TGTGCCAGCAGTTACTCCGAGTTAAGGACGTCAGAGACCCAGTACTTC. This encodes CASSYSELRTSETQYF.

This clonotype has a count of ten or more. The J gene is TRBJ2-7, the V gene TRBV7-2; D gene uncertain. The V and J ends lost 1 base and 3 bases respectively, with 7 bases between them. CDR1 SGHTA and CDR2 FQGNSA come from the germline V gene. CDR3 size: 13 residues. The CDR3 coding sequence is TGTGCCAGCAGCTTAGGTGAGGTCTACGAGCAGTACTTC. Protein product: CASSLGEVYEQYF.

This clonotype occurred once. For the CDR3, the DNA is TGCAGTGGTCAAACCGGGATCGGAGACTACGAGCAGTACTTC. Amino acids: CSGQTGIGDYEQYF. The rearrangement joins TRBV20-1 to TRBJ2-7, with D maybe TRBD2 (5 bases). Germline V CDR1 and CDR2: DFQATT, SNEGSKA (reference sequence). V lost 7 bases and J 3 bases, leaving 19 bases between the germline ends. This CDR3 spans 14 amino acids.

The V gene is TRBV9, the J gene TRBJ2-7, with 7 bases fitting TRBD1. In germline, CDR1 is SGDLS, CDR2 YYNGEE. V shed 4 bases, J shed 7 bases, and the junction held 17 bases outside the gene matches. CDR3 size: 16 residues. The chain's CDR3 is CASSQEGAEVRREQYF. CDR3 DNA: TGTGCCAGCAGCCAAGAGGGGGCCGAGGTCCGGAGGGAGCAGTACTTC.

On this clonotype: A read error may account for a junction end that differs from germline. The chain couples TRBV13 to TRBJ2-5; D is possibly TRBD2 (6 bases). Matching the DNA end better, TRBJ2-7 makes the J call doubtful. Germline V CDR1 and CDR2: PRHDT, FYEKMQ (reference sequence). This CDR3 is built from 13 residues. Here the CDR3 DNA reads TGTACCAGCAGCTTCCCGGGAGCCTACGAGCAGTACTTC. This gives the protein CTSSFPGAYEQYF.

The sample holds a few counts of this clonotype. The chain links TRBV5-1 to TRBJ2-7; either TRBD1 or TRBD2 may supply D (6 bases each). CDR1 is SGHRS, CDR2 YFSETQ, per germline. The CDR3 is made up of 14 amino acids. V lost 3 bases, J lost 4 bases, and 14 bases lay in between. The CDR3, as DNA: TGCGCCAGCAGCTGGGAGGACAGACTATACGAGCAGTACTTC. It is translated as CASSWEDRLYEQYF.

This clonotype came up a few times. The chain combines TRBV20-1 with TRBJ2-5; perhaps TRBD1 as D (6 bases). CDR1 and CDR2 from the germline V gene are DFQATT and SNEGSKA (reference sequence). The CDR3 extends over 17 amino acids. V was cut by 2 bases and J by 4 bases, with 23 bases left in between. The CDR3 is CSARQRTGIQFRETQYF. CDR3 DNA sequence: TGCAGTGCTAGACAACGAACAGGGATCCAGTTTCGAGAGACCCAGTACTTC.

The chain combines TRBV9 with TRBJ2-2; D is undetermined. Between the trimmed V and J ends, which lost 1 base and 12 bases, there was a span of 13 bases. CDR3 length: 13 amino acids. Germline V gene data show CDR1 as SGDLS and CDR2 as YYNGEE. CDR3 loop: CASSVRSDSKLFF. The CDR3 nucleotides are TGTGCCAGCAGCGTAAGGTCAGATTCGAAGCTGTTTTTT.